This T cell receptor (beta chain) derives from a study of shared clonotypes between healthy human individuals. Data came from immunoSEQ multiplex PCR; TCRdb stores just in-frame clones and leaves some out. Of more than 400,000 clones listed, approximately 94% are singletons. The CDR3 totals 18 residues. The J segment lost 2 bases and the V segment lost 4 bases, leaving 11 bases of the junction unmatched. Germline V CDR1 and CDR2: MGHRA, YSYEKL. The chain combines TRBV4-1 with TRBJ2-6; 7 nucleotides line up with TRBD1. Material for sequencing was naive CD4+ T cells sorted from blood. This sample's subset: CD45RA+ positively selected. The receptor comes from a woman in her 30s in good health. The CDR3 reads CASSRGGRPRTGANVLTF. CDR3 coding DNA: TGCGCCAGCAGCCGAGGGGGCAGGCCACGGACTGGGGCCAACGTCCTGACTTTC.